This T cell receptor beta chain was sequenced for a study of blood T cell repertoires in COVID-19. Study as a whole: In each case, the material was cDNA or gDNA derived from T cells, B-cell-depleted T cells, or PBMCs.

Generated by immunoSEQ multiplex PCR, the TCRdb table keeps only in-frame clones and is missing some. Altogether 150,000 to 200,000 clones are present, 82% being singletons, with the ten largest covering less than 5.5%. Participants came from some 23 US areas, aged about 18 to 89 years. Only one count was recorded for this clone. There are 15 residues in the CDR3. V lost 8 bases and J lost 4; bases outside the gene matches: 14. Germline CDR1 and CDR2: ENHRY and SYGVKD. V gene TRBV10-3 combines with J gene TRBJ2-7; 7 positions match TRBD1. The origin of this receptor is a woman aged 60-70 years with acute COVID-19. Sequencing used PBMCs or T cells enriched from blood (not recorded which). The CDR3 sequence is CAIGANRGGSYEQYF. Here the CDR3 DNA reads TGTGCCATCGGAGCTAACAGGGGCGGTTCGTACGAGCAGTACTTC.